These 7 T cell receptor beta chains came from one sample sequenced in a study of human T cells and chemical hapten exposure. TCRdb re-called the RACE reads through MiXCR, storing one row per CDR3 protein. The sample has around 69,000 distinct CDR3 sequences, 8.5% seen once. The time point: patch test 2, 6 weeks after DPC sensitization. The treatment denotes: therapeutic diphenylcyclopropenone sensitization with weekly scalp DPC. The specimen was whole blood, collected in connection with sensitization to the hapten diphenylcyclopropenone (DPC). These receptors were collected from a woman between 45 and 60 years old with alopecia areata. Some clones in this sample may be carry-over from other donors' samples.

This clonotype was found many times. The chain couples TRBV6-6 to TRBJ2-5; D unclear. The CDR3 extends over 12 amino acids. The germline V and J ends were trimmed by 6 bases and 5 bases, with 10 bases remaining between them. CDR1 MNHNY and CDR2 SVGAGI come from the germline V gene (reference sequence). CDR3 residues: CASSPLRETQYF. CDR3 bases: TGTGCCAGCAGCCCCCTCCGGGAGACCCAGTACTTC.

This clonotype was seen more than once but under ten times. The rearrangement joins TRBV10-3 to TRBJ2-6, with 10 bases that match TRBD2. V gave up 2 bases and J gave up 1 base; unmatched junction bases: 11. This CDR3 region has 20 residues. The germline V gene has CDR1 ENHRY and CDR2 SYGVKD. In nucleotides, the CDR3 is TGTGCCATCAGTGAGGCCGGGACTAGCGTCAGAGTGTCTGGGGCCAACGTCCTGACTTTC. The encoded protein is CAISEAGTSVRVSGANVLTF.

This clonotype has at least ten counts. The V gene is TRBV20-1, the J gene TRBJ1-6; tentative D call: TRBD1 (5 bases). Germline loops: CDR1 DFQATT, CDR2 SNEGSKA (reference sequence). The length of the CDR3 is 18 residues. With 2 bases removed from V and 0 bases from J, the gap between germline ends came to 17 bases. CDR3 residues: CSARHNLVGRSYNSPLHF. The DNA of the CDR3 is TGCAGTGCTAGACATAATTTAGTGGGGCGCTCCTATAATTCACCCCTCCACTTT.

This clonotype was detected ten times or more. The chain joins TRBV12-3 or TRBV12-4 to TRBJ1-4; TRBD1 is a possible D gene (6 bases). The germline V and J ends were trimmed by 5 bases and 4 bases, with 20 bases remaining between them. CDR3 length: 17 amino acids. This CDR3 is CASSLTGFGASNEKLFF. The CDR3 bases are TGTGCCAGCAGTCTAACAGGGTTTGGCGCAAGTAATGAAAAACTGTTTTTT.

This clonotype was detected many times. In DNA, the CDR3 is TGTGCCAGCAGTTCCACACTAGCGGGAGGCCACACAGATACGCAGTATTTT. Its translation: CASSSTLAGGHTDTQYF. The chain links TRBV28 to TRBJ2-3; 12 bases align to TRBD2. Germline V CDR1 and CDR2: MDHEN, SYDVKM. V lost 4 bases to trimming and J lost 2 bases; unmatched junction nucleotides: 7. The CDR3 extends over 17 amino acids.

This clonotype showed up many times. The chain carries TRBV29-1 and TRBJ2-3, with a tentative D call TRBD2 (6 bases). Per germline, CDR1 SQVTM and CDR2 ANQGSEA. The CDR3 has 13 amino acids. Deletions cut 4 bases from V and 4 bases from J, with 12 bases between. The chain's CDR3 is CSVGRGEADTQYF. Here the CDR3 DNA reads TGCAGCGTTGGGCGGGGTGAAGCAGATACGCAGTATTTT.

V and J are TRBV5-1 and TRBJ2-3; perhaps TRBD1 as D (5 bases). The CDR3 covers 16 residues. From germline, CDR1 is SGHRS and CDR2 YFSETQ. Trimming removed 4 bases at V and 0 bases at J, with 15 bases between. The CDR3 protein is CASSPGAASSTDTQYF. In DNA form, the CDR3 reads TGCGCCAGCAGCCCTGGGGCAGCCTCTAGCACAGATACGCAGTATTTT.